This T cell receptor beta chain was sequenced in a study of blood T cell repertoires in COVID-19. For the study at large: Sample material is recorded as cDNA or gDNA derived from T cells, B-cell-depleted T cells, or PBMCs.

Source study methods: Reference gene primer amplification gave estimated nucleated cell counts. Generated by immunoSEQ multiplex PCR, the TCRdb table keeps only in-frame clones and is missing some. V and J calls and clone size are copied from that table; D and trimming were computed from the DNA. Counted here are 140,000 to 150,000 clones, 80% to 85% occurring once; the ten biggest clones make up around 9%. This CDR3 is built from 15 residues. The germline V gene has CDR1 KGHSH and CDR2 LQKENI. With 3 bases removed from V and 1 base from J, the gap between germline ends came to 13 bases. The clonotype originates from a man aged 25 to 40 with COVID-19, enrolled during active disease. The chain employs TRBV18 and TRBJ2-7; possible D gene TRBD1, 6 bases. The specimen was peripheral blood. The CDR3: CASSPGQTTSYEQYF. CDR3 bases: TGTGCCAGCTCACCTGGACAGACTACGTCCTACGAGCAGTACTTC.